This record looks at one TCR beta chain sequence and its context. The record originates from a study of control samples from healthy donors and cancer patients. V was clipped by 7 bases and J by 3 bases, with 22 bases between them. This CDR3 contains 16 residues. The V gene's germline CDR1 is SGHRS and CDR2 YFSETQ. Data came from immunoSEQ multiplex PCR; TCRdb stores just in-frame clones and leaves some out. The sample has more than 12,000 clones, 70% to 85% seen once. The source is a female donor with lung cancer. This chain connects TRBV5-1 to TRBJ2-5; D is perhaps TRBD1 or TRBD2 (5 bases each). The sequenced material came from formalin-fixed, paraffin-embedded tissue. CDR3 sequence (DNA): TGCGCCAGCGACCCCGTCGGGGACGTGGGAGAAGAGACCCAGTACTTC. Encoded protein: CASDPVGDVGEETQYF.